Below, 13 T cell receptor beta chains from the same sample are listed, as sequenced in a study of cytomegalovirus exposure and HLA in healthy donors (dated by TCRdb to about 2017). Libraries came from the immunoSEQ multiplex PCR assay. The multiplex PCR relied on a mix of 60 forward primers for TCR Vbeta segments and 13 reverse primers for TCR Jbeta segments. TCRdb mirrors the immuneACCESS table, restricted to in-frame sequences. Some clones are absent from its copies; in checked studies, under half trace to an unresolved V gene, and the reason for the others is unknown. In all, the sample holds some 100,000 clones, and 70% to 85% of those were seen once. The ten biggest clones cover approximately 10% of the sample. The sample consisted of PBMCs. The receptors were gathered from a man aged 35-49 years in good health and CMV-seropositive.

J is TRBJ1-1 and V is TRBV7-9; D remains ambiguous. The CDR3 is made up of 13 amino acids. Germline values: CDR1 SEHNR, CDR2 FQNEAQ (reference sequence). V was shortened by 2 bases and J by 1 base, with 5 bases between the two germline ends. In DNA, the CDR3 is TGTGCCAGCAGCTTATCAGAGAACACTGAAGCTTTCTTT. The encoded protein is CASSLSENTEAFF.

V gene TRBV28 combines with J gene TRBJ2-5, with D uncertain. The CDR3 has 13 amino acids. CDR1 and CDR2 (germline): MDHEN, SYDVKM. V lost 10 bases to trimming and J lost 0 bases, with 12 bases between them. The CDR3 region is CATTRPNQETQYF. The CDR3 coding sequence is TGTGCCACCACGAGGCCTAACCAAGAGACCCAGTACTTC.

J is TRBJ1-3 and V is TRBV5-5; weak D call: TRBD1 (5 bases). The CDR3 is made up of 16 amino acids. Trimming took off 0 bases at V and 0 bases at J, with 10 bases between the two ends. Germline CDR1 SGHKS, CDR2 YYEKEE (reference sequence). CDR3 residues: CASSLVGANSGNTIYF. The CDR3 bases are TGTGCCAGCAGCTTGGTAGGGGCCAACTCTGGAAACACCATATATTTT.

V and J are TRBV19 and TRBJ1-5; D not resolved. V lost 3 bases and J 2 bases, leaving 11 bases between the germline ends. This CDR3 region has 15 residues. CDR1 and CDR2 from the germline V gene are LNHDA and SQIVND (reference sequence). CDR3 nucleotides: TGTGCCAGTAGTATTGAGGGTACGGGCAATCAGCCCCAGCATTTT. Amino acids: CASSIEGTGNQPQHF. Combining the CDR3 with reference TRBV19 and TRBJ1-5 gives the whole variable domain DGGITQSPKYLFRKEGQNVTLSCEQNLNHDAMYWYRQDPGQGLRLIYYSQIVNDFQKGDIAEGYSVSREKKESFPLTVTSAQKNPTAFYLCASSIEGTGNQPQHFGDGTRLSIL.

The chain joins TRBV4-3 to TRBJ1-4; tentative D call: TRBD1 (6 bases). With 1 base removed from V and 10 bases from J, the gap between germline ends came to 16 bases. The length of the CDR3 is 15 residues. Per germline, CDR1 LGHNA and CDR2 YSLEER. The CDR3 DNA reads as TGCGCCAGCAGCCAAGTGGGACAAGGGGGTTCAAAACTGTTTTTT. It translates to CASSQVGQGGSKLFF.

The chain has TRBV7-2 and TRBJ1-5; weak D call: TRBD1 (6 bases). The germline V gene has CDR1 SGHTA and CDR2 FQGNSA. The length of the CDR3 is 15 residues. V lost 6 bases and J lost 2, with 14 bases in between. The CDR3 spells CASSPWGGGNQPQHF. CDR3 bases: TGTGCCAGCAGTCCCTGGGGGGGCGGCAATCAGCCCCAGCATTTT. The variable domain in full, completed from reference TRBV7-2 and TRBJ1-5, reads GAGVSQSPSNKVTEKGKDVELRCDPISGHTALYWYRQSLGQGLEFLIYFQGNSAPDKSGLPSDRFSAERTGGSVSTLTIQRTQQEDSAVYLCASSPWGGGNQPQHFGDGTRLSIL.

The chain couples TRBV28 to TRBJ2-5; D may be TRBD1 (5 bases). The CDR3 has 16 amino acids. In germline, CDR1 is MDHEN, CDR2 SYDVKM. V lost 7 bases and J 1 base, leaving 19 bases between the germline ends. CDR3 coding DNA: TGTGCCAGCACCGAAGTCCCGCGACAGCTCCAAGAGACCCAGTACTTC. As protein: CASTEVPRQLQETQYF.

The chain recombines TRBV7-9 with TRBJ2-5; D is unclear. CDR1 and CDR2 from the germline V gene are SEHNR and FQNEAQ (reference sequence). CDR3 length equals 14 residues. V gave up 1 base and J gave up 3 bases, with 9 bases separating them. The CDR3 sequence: CASSLGLVEETQYF. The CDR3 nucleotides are TGTGCCAGCAGCTTAGGACTGGTCGAAGAGACCCAGTACTTC.

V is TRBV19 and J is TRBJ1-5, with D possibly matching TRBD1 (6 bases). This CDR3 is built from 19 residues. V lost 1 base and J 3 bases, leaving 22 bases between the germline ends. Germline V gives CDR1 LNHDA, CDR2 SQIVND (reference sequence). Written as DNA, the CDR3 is TGTGCCAGTAGTATAGGGGGAGGGGGTGAAGGCGAATTCAATCAGCCCCAGCATTTT. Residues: CASSIGGGGEGEFNQPQHF.

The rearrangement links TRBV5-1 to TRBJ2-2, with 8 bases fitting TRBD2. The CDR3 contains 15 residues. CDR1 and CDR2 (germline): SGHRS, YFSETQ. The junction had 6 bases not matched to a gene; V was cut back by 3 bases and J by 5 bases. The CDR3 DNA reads TGCGCCAGCAGCTCCGTGGCGGGGGGAACCGGGGAGCTGTTTTTT. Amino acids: CASSSVAGGTGELFF.

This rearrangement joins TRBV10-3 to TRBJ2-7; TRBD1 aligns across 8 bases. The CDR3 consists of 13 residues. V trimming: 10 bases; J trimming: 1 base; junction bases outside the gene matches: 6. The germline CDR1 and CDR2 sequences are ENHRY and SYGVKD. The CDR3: CATTGTGSYEQYF. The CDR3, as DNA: TGTGCCACGACCGGGACAGGTTCCTACGAGCAGTACTTC.

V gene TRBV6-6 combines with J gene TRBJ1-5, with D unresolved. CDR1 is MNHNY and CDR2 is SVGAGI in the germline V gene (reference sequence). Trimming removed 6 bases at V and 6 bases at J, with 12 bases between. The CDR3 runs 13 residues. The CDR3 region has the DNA TGTGCCAGCAGCAAGGACTGGGGTCAGCCCCAGCATTTT. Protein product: CASSKDWGQPQHF.

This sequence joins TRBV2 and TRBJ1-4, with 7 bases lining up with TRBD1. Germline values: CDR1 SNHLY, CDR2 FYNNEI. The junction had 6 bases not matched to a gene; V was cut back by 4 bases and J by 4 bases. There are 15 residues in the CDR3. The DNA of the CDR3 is TGTGCCAGCAGTGTGACAGGGTTGGGTAATGAAAAACTGTTTTTT. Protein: CASSVTGLGNEKLFF.